A single sample is the source of the 25 T cell receptor beta chains below, sequenced in a study of cytomegalovirus exposure and HLA in healthy donors (dated 2017 in TCRdb). The library was obtained by the immunoSEQ multiplex PCR assay. A mixture of 60 forward primers for TCR Vbeta segments and 13 reverse primers for TCR Jbeta segments was used in the multiplex PCR. Imported from immuneACCESS, the table was reduced by TCRdb to in-frame sequences with V and J called. These copies leave out some clones; in studies compared against another copy, an unresolved V gene accounts for under half, and the cause of the remainder is not known. The sample profile shows more than 150,000 clones; 81% of them were found once. Around 4% of the sample belongs to the ten largest clones. Sample: PBMCs. Receptors were obtained from a man aged 50 to 60 in good health and CMV-seronegative.

The CDR3 region is CASSEATRQPQHF. CDR3 bases: TGTGCCAGCAGTGAAGCGACAAGACAGCCCCAGCATTTT. The chain carries TRBV2 and TRBJ1-5, with D unresolved. The CDR3 runs 13 residues. Trimming cost V 0 bases and J 7 bases, with 7 bases left between them. Germline V gene sequence: CDR1 SNHLY, CDR2 FYNNEI.

In this sample, this clone turned up a few times. This sequence joins TRBV14 and TRBJ1-1; possible D gene TRBD1, 5 bases. This CDR3 comprises 15 residues. Trimming stripped 4 bases from V and 7 bases from J, with 19 bases between. The germline gives CDR1 SGHDN, CDR2 FVKESK. In DNA, the CDR3 is TGTGCCAGCAGCCGAGGACAACCTAAAAGGAATGAAGCTTTCTTT. Its protein product is CASSRGQPKRNEAFF.

This chain uses TRBV7-2 with TRBJ1-2; TRBD1 agrees at 7 bases. The V gene end was trimmed by 8 bases and the J gene end by 5 bases; junction bases not matched to a gene: 14. There are 15 residues in the CDR3. The germline V gene encodes CDR1 SGHTA and CDR2 FQGNSA. CDR3: CASGRRWTGTYGYTF. The CDR3 region has the DNA TGTGCCAGCGGAAGACGGTGGACAGGAACTTATGGCTACACCTTC.

The CDR3 DNA sequence: TGTGCCAGCAGTGTAGACTCGAATACGCAGTATTTT. Translated: CASSVDSNTQYF. The chain uses TRBV6-4 and TRBJ2-3; D not resolved. Germline CDR1 MRHNA, CDR2 SNTAGT. V was pared by 4 bases and J by 7 bases, with 9 bases between. The CDR3 contains 12 residues.

V and J are TRBV2 and TRBJ2-4; tentatively, D is TRBD1 (6 bases). This CDR3 region has 14 residues. V lost 4 bases to trimming and J lost 6 bases, with 13 bases between them. CDR1 is SNHLY, CDR2 FYNNEI, per germline. This chain's CDR3 is CASSAGTPTNIQYF. CDR3 in DNA: TGTGCCAGCAGTGCCGGGACACCTACAAACATTCAGTACTTC.

The chain has TRBV5-4 and TRBJ2-7; 9 nucleotides align to TRBD1. The CDR3 sequence is 15 residues long. Germline V gene lookup returns CDR1 SGHNT and CDR2 YYREEE (reference sequence). The V segment lost 1 base and the J segment 5 bases; nucleotides outside the gene matches: 7. CDR3 region: CASSLITGGAHEQYF. The CDR3, as DNA: TGTGCCAGCAGCTTGATTACAGGGGGCGCCCACGAGCAGTACTTC. Full variable domain (outside the CDR3, taken from reference TRBV5-4 and TRBJ2-7): ETGVTQSPTHLIKTRGQQVTLRCSSQSGHNTVSWYQQALGQGPQFIFQYYREEENGRGNFPPRFSGLQFPNYSSELNVNALELDDSALYLCASSLITGGAHEQYFGPGTRLTVT.

This clone came up once. The J gene is TRBJ2-3, the V gene TRBV4-3; no clear D gene. Germline assignment: CDR1 LGHNA and CDR2 YSLEER. This CDR3 spans 15 amino acids. The V end lost 0 bases, the J end lost 2 bases, and 9 bases lay between the germline ends. The CDR3 DNA sequence: TGCGCCAGCAGCCAAGATCCGGGTGTCACAGATACGCAGTATTTT. It is translated as CASSQDPGVTDTQYF.

The rearrangement links TRBV19 to TRBJ1-3, with a weak D call TRBD1 (5 bases). V was cut by 4 bases and J by 0 bases, with 19 bases left in between. Germline V lookup: CDR1 LNHDA, CDR2 SQIVND (reference sequence). This CDR3 is built from 18 residues. This CDR3 reads CASSSYRDGGSSGNTIYF. CDR3 nucleotides: TGTGCCAGTAGTAGTTACCGAGACGGGGGGAGCTCTGGAAACACCATATATTTT.

The chain has TRBV10-3 and TRBJ1-2; 7 nucleotides align to TRBD1. Germline V gene data show CDR1 as ENHRY and CDR2 as SYGVKD. V dropped 6 bases and J dropped 4; count of bases not matched to a gene: 11. This CDR3 has 15 residues. The CDR3 loop reads CAISQGGPGGYGYTF. As DNA, the CDR3 is TGTGCCATCAGCCAAGGGGGCCCAGGTGGCTATGGCTACACCTTC.

The V call is TRBV15, the J call TRBJ1-6, with TRBD1 as a possible D gene (5 bases). The germline V gene encodes CDR1 LNHNV and CDR2 YYDKDF (reference sequence). The ends were cut back, 5 bases at V and 5 bases at J, with 7 bases in the middle. The CDR3 loop spans 13 amino acids. The CDR3 DNA follows: TGTGCCACCAGCTGGGGGGATAATTCACCCCTCCACTTT. Residues: CATSWGDNSPLHF.

The chain has TRBV5-8 and TRBJ2-2, with D perhaps TRBD2 (6 bases). V was shortened by 5 bases and J by 1 base, with 12 bases between the two germline ends. Germline V gives CDR1 SGHTS, CDR2 YDEGEE. This CDR3 has 15 residues. DNA for the CDR3: TGTGCCAGCAGGGGGGAGGAGGTGAACACCGGGGAGCTGTTTTTT. It codes for CASRGEEVNTGELFF.

The rearrangement joins TRBV19 to TRBJ1-1; tentative D call: TRBD1 (6 bases). V lost 1 base and J lost 4, with 22 bases in between. The CDR3 totals 18 residues. The germline V gene encodes CDR1 LNHDA and CDR2 SQIVND (reference sequence). The CDR3 sequence is CASSIGGNRAFGGTEAFF. CDR3 DNA sequence: TGTGCCAGTAGTATAGGAGGAAACAGGGCATTTGGAGGCACTGAAGCTTTCTTT.

CDR3 sequence reads: CASSLGGPYEQYF. The CDR3, as DNA: TGCGCCAGCAGCTTGGGAGGGCCCTACGAGCAGTACTTC. V usage is TRBV5-1 and J usage is TRBJ2-7; D is perhaps TRBD2 (5 bases). Per the germline V gene, CDR1 is SGHRS and CDR2 is YFSETQ. The CDR3 spans 13 residues. Trimming stripped 0 bases from V and 2 bases from J, with 6 bases between.

This chain connects TRBV10-3 to TRBJ1-2; D uncertain. From germline, CDR1 is ENHRY and CDR2 SYGVKD. Deletions cut 2 bases from V and 4 bases from J, with 5 bases between. There are 12 residues in the CDR3. The CDR3 DNA reads as TGTGCCATCAGTGAGGTGGCCTATGGCTACACCTTC. This codes for CAISEVAYGYTF.

This chain uses TRBV11-2 with TRBJ2-3; D not certain. Trimming stripped 4 bases from V and 2 bases from J, with 13 bases between. The CDR3 totals 15 residues. The germline V gene encodes CDR1 SGHAT and CDR2 FQNNGV. The CDR3 coding sequence is TGTGCCAGCAGCTCCCGGGTCCTTCACACAGATACGCAGTATTTT. The encoded protein is CASSSRVLHTDTQYF.

This chain joins TRBV4-2 and TRBJ2-1; 10 bases fit TRBD2. The CDR3 contains 17 residues. Germline assignment: CDR1 LGHNA and CDR2 YNFKEQ. With 0 bases clipped from V and 2 bases from J, the junction kept 4 bases outside the gene matches. The CDR3 spells CASSQDLAGAPYNEQFF. The CDR3 nucleotides read TGTGCCAGCAGCCAAGATCTAGCGGGGGCACCCTACAATGAGCAGTTCTTC.

The chain uses TRBV7-2 and TRBJ2-7; 16 bases agree with TRBD2. Germline V gene data show CDR1 as SGHTA and CDR2 as FQGNSA. The CDR3 contains 17 residues. V gave up 4 bases and J gave up 8 bases; unmatched junction bases: 11. CDR3 DNA sequence: TGTGCCAGCAGCTCGCTGGGACTAGCGGGGGGGCTTATCAAGCAGTACTTC. As protein: CASSSLGLAGGLIKQYF.

V and J are TRBV19 and TRBJ1-1, with 7 bases matching TRBD1. Germline loops: CDR1 LNHDA, CDR2 SQIVND (reference sequence). V trimming: 6 bases; J trimming: 3 bases; junction bases outside the gene matches: 7. The CDR3 length is 14 residues. The chain's CDR3 is CASSQTGWDTEAFF. CDR3 DNA sequence: TGTGCCAGTAGCCAGACAGGGTGGGACACTGAAGCTTTCTTT.

The rearrangement links TRBV7-3 to TRBJ1-1; D ambiguous. V lost 3 bases to trimming and J lost 4 bases, with 9 bases between them. This CDR3 has 13 amino acids. Germline-derived CDR1 and CDR2 are SGHTA and FQGTGA. The chain's CDR3 is CASSFSYGTEAFF. Written as DNA, the CDR3 is TGTGCCAGCAGCTTTAGTTACGGCACTGAAGCTTTCTTT. The entire variable domain, with the rest obtained from reference TRBV7-3 and TRBJ1-1, is as follows: GAGVSQTPSNKVTEKGKYVELRCDPISGHTALYWYRQSLGQGPEFLIYFQGTGAADDSGLPNDRFFAVRPEGSVSTLKIQRTERGDSAVYLCASSFSYGTEAFFGQGTRLTVV.

This rearrangement joins TRBV5-6 to TRBJ1-3, with 9 positions matching TRBD1. The V gene's germline CDR1 is SGHDT and CDR2 YYEEEE. V shed 6 bases, J shed 0 bases, and the junction held 1 base outside the gene matches. The CDR3 length is 14 residues. The CDR3 region has the DNA TGTGCCAGCAAGGACAGGGGCTCTGGAAACACCATATATTTT. This codes for CASKDRGSGNTIYF.

J is TRBJ2-3 and V is TRBV7-6; tentatively, D is TRBD1 (6 bases). In germline, CDR1 is SGHVS, CDR2 FNYEAQ. V lost 5 bases, J lost 4 bases, and 13 bases lay in between. The CDR3 extends over 14 amino acids. The CDR3 loop reads CASSPGHLPDTQYF. DNA for the CDR3: TGTGCCAGCAGCCCGGGACACCTACCAGATACGCAGTATTTT.

The genes are TRBV4-1 and TRBJ2-7, with 8 bases lining up with TRBD1. V was clipped by 4 bases and J by 0 bases; unmatched bases: 2. Germline CDR1 and CDR2: MGHRA and YSYEKL. This CDR3 has 14 residues. CDR3 coding DNA: TGCGCCAGCAGCCTTACAGGGGGCTCCTACGAGCAGTACTTC. Amino acid sequence: CASSLTGGSYEQYF.

This chain connects TRBV2 to TRBJ2-7, with 9 bases matching TRBD1. Germline V gene sequence: CDR1 SNHLY, CDR2 FYNNEI. This CDR3 region has 16 residues. After removal of 7 bases from V and 2 bases from J, the junction contained 12 bases not matched to a gene. CDR3 coding DNA: TGTGCCAGCATTCCCACCCTGGGACAGGGAACCTACGAGCAGTACTTC. Translation: CASIPTLGQGTYEQYF.

The rearrangement links TRBV6-5 to TRBJ1-4, with 9 bases lining up with TRBD1. This CDR3 has 15 amino acids. J lost 7 bases, V lost 6 bases, and 9 bases had no gene match. Germline V gene data show CDR1 as MNHEY and CDR2 as SVGAGI. The CDR3 spells CASRGLGQGSEKLFF. The DNA for the CDR3 is TGTGCCAGCAGGGGATTGGGACAGGGCAGTGAAAAACTGTTTTTT.

The chain combines TRBV2 with TRBJ2-6; D remains unclear. Germline V gene lookup returns CDR1 SNHLY and CDR2 FYNNEI. With 6 bases removed from V and 2 bases from J, the gap between germline ends came to 20 bases. This CDR3 is 18 amino acids long. CDR3 sequence (DNA): TGTGCCAGCAGCCCGTTTTGGCCGGGTTCAACTGGGGCCAACGTCCTGACTTTC. Amino acid sequence: CASSPFWPGSTGANVLTF.